The T cell receptor beta chain under discussion was sequenced for a study of OX40 agonist ivuxolimab in advanced cancers. On the study more broadly: Patients were dosed intravenously with ivuxolimab at 0.01 to 10 mg/kg every 2 weeks.

About this clone itself: The target antigen is unknown.

The study's findings and limits: Clones of CD4+ and CD8+ blood T cells grew by week 6 at doses of 0.1 to 3.0 mg/kg. On average, CD8+ T cells showed a greater number of expanded clones than CD4+.

Trimming took 4 bases from V and 8 from J; bases not matched to a gene: 7. The CDR3 has 15 residues. Germline V gene data show CDR1 as SEHNR and CDR2 as FQNEAQ (reference sequence). Clones were sequenced by immunoSEQ multiplex PCR, and TCRdb holds only the in-frame ones, with some missing. The sample holds about 80,000 clones, 84% seen once. This sequence joins TRBV7-9 and TRBJ2-1; 11 bases are shared with TRBD2. This material consisted of CD4+ or CD8+ T cells sorted from blood, taken in a trial of the OX40 agonist ivuxolimab. The source of this sequence is an adult with an advanced solid tumor such as melanoma, head and neck, liver or kidney cancer. The CDR3 reads CASSSLAGGVHEQFF. CDR3 nucleotide sequence: TGTGCCAGCAGCTCTCTAGCGGGAGGAGTCCATGAGCAGTTCTTC.